These 9 T cell receptor beta chains came from one sample sequenced in a study of cytomegalovirus exposure and HLA in healthy donors listed by TCRdb under 2017. Receptor amplification or capture employed the immunoSEQ multiplex PCR assay. A mixture of 60 forward primers for TCR Vbeta segments and 13 reverse primers for TCR Jbeta segments was used in the multiplex PCR. Here the immuneACCESS table is served through TCRdb, limited to in-frame sequences with V and J called. Missing clones are a known gap in these copies; in checked studies unresolved V genes cover under half, and the rest lacks a known reason. Across this sample there are 150,000 to 200,000 clones, with around 81% seen only once. Of the sample, just over 2% falls within the top ten clones. The sample consisted of PBMCs. The receptor source for this set is a young woman in good health and CMV-seropositive.

The V gene is TRBV5-4, the J gene TRBJ2-6; TRBD1 is a possible D gene (5 bases). Germline-derived CDR1 and CDR2 are SGHNT and YYREEE (reference sequence). This CDR3 has 15 residues. V lost 0 bases and J 3 bases, leaving 7 bases between the germline ends. The CDR3 sequence: CASSLVGVGANVLTF. CDR3 nucleotide sequence: TGTGCCAGCAGCTTGGTAGGGGTTGGGGCCAACGTCCTGACTTTC.

The CDR3, as DNA: TGTGCCAGCAGCGAGCGGGACAGGACGAACTATGGCTACACCTTC. It yields the protein CASSERDRTNYGYTF. This chain connects TRBV5-4 to TRBJ1-2; TRBD1 agrees at 8 bases. This CDR3 has 15 amino acids. Germline V gene lookup returns CDR1 SGHNT and CDR2 YYREEE (reference sequence). Losses at the gene ends were 4 bases for V and 2 bases for J; bases not matched to a gene: 7.

The V call is TRBV28, the J call TRBJ1-2, with 11 bases identical to TRBD1. The CDR3 covers 14 residues. J was trimmed by 7 bases and V by 7 bases; bases with no gene match: 8. Germline V gene sequence: CDR1 MDHEN, CDR2 SYDVKM. The CDR3 loop reads CASNGQGAWGGYTF. The CDR3 DNA sequence: TGTGCCAGCAACGGACAGGGGGCTTGGGGTGGCTACACCTTC.

The chain carries TRBV5-1 and TRBJ1-1, with D possibly being TRBD1 (6 bases). This CDR3 comprises 15 residues. CDR1 is SGHRS, CDR2 YFSETQ, per germline. V was trimmed by 5 bases and J by 5 bases, leaving 19 bases between them. Here the CDR3 reads CASSEQDPRGTEAFF. CDR3 DNA: TGCGCCAGCAGTGAGCAGGATCCGAGGGGGACTGAAGCTTTCTTT.

The chain employs TRBV5-4 and TRBJ2-1, with 14 bases identical to TRBD2. CDR1 is SGHNT, CDR2 YYREEE, per germline (reference sequence). The CDR3 totals 15 residues. V trimming: 4 bases; J trimming: 9 bases; junction bases outside the gene matches: 6. CDR3 loop: CASSQTSGRAREQFF. CDR3 bases: TGTGCCAGCAGCCAGACTAGCGGGAGGGCCCGTGAGCAGTTCTTC.

The chain uses TRBV4-1 and TRBJ2-5, with 10 bases aligning to TRBD1. Germline assignment: CDR1 MGHRA and CDR2 YSYEKL. The CDR3 totals 16 residues. Trimming cost V 1 base and J 5 bases; bases outside gene matches: 7. CDR3 nucleotides: TGCGCCAGCAGCCAAGTTAGGGACAGGGGCAGGGAGACCCAGTACTTC. Protein sequence: CASSQVRDRGRETQYF.

This clone appeared a single time. The V and J genes are TRBV10-1 and TRBJ2-1; no clear D gene. V gave up 5 bases and J gave up 8 bases, with 19 bases separating them. Per the germline V gene, CDR1 is WNHNN and CDR2 is SYGVQD (reference sequence). The CDR3 totals 15 residues. For the CDR3, the DNA is TGCGCCAGCAGTCCCAGCCCGGCTAGTAAGGATGAGCAGTTCTTC. Its translation is CASSPSPASKDEQFF.

The sample holds a few counts of this clone. V usage is TRBV6-4 and J usage is TRBJ2-3, with TRBD2 identical over 10 bases. The V gene's germline CDR1 is MRHNA and CDR2 SNTAGT. The CDR3 consists of 15 residues. Unmatched junction bases numbered 7, after V lost 6 bases and J lost 4 bases. The CDR3 reads CASSLSGGAADTQYF. The CDR3 nucleotides read TGTGCCAGCAGCTTAAGCGGGGGGGCGGCAGATACGCAGTATTTT.

This CDR3 reads CASSDPGQGGQETQYF. CDR3 nucleotide sequence: TGTGCCAGTAGCGACCCGGGACAGGGAGGCCAAGAGACCCAGTACTTC. The J gene is TRBJ2-5, the V gene TRBV19; 9 nucleotides match TRBD1. This CDR3 spans 16 amino acids. CDR1 and CDR2 (germline): LNHDA, SQIVND (reference sequence). The V gene end was trimmed by 6 bases and the J gene end by 1 base; junction bases not matched to a gene: 9.